This T cell receptor beta chain was recovered during a study of identical twins' blood T cells. TCRdb analysed the 5' RACE reads with MiXCR anew, one entry per CDR3 protein. The sample yields fewer than 450,000 distinct CDR3 sequences, under 30% seen once. This clonotype was detected ten times or more. Trimming took 4 bases from V and 2 from J; bases not matched to a gene: 5. Germline loops: CDR1 LNHDA, CDR2 SQIVND (reference sequence). The CDR3 is 16 residues long. The TCR sequence derives from a woman between 18 and 50 years old in good health. The genes are TRBV19 and TRBJ2-3; 11 bases are shared with TRBD2. The specimen was PBMCs. CDR3 bases: TGTGCCAGTAGTAAGGGACTAGCGGACACCACAGATACGCAGTATTTT. Protein product: CASSKGLADTTDTQYF.